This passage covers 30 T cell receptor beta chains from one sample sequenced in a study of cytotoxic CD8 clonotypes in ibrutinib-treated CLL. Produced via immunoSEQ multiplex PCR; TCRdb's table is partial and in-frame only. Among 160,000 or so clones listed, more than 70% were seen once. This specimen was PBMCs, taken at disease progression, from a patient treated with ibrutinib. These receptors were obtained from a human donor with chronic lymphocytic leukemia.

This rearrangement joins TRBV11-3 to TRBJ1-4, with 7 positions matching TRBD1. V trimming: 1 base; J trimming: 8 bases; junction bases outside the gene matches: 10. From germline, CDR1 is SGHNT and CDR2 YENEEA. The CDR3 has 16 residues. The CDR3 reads CASSLGPDRFNEKLFF. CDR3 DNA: TGTGCCAGCAGCTTAGGTCCGGACAGGTTCAACGAAAAACTGTTTTTT. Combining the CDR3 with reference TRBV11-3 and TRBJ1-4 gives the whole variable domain EAGVVQSPRYKIIEKKQPVAFWCNPISGHNTLYWYLQNLGQGPELLIRYENEEAVDDSQLPKDRFSAERLKGVDSTLKIQPAELGDSAVYLCASSLGPDRFNEKLFFGSGTQLSVL.

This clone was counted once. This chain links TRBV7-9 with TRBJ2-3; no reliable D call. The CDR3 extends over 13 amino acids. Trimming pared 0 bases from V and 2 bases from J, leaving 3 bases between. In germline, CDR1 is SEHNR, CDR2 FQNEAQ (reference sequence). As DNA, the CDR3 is TGTGCCAGCAGCTTAGCGTCCACAGATACGCAGTATTTT. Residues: CASSLASTDTQYF.

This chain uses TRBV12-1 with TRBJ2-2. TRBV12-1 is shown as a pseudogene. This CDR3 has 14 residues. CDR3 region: CASSKGLGIGELFF. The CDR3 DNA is TGTGCCAGCAGCAAGGGATTGGGGATCGGGGAGCTGTTTTTT.

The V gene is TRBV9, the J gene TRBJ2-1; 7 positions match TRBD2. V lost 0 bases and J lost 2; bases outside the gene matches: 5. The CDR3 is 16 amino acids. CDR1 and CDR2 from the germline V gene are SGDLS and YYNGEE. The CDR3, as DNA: TGTGCCAGCAGCGTAGGGGGGGGTGCCGCCTACAATGAGCAGTTCTTC. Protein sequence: CASSVGGGAAYNEQFF.

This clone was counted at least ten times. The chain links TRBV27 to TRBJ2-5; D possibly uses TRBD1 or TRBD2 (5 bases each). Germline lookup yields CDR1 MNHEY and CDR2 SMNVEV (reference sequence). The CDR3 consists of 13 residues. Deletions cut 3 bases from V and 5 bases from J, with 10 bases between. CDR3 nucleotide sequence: TGTGCCAGCAGTTTTGGGGGAATGGAGACCCAGTACTTC. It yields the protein CASSFGGMETQYF.

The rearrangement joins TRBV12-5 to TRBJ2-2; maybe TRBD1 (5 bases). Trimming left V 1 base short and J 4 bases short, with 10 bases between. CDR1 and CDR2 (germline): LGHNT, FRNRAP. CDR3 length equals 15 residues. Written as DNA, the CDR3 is TGTGCTAGTGGTTTGGGAGGTAGGGGCACCGGGGAGCTGTTTTTT. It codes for CASGLGGRGTGELFF.

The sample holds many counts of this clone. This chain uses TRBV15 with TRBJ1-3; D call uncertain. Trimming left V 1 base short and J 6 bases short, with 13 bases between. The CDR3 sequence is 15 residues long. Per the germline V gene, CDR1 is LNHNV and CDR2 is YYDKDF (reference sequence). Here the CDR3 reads CATSRATEPTNTIYF. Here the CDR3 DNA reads TGTGCCACCAGCAGAGCAACAGAACCGACAAACACCATATATTTT.

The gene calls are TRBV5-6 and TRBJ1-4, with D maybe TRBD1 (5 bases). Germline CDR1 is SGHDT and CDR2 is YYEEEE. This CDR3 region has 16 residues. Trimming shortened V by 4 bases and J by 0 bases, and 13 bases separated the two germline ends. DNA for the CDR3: TGTGCCAGCAGCCCGGGATGGGGCACAACTAATGAAAAACTGTTTTTT. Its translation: CASSPGWGTTNEKLFF.

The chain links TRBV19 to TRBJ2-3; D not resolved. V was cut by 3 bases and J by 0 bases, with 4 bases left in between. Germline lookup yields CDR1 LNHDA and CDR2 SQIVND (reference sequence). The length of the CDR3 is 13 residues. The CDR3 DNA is TGTGCCAGTAGTATCCCCAGCACAGATACGCAGTATTTT. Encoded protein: CASSIPSTDTQYF. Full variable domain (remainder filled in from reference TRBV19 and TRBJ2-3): DGGITQSPKYLFRKEGQNVTLSCEQNLNHDAMYWYRQDPGQGLRLIYYSQIVNDFQKGDIAEGYSVSREKKESFPLTVTSAQKNPTAFYLCASSIPSTDTQYFGPGTRLTVL.

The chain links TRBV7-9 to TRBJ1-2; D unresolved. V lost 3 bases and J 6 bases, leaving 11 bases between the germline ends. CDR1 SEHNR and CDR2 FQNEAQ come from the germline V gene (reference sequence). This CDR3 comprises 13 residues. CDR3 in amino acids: CASSLRGMNGYTF. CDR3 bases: TGTGCCAGCAGCTTGAGAGGAATGAATGGCTACACCTTC.

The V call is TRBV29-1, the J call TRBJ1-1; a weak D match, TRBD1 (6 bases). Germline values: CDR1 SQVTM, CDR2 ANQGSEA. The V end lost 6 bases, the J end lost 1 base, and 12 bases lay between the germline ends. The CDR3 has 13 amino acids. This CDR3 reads CSVTGTSNTEAFF. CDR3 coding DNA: TGCAGCGTAACCGGGACATCGAACACTGAAGCTTTCTTT.

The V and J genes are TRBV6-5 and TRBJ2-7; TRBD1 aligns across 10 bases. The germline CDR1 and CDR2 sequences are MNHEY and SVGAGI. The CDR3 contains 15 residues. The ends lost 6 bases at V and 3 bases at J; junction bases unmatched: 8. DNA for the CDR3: TGTGCCAGCAGAGACAGGGGGCTGATCGTCTACGAGCAGTACTTC. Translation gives CASRDRGLIVYEQYF.

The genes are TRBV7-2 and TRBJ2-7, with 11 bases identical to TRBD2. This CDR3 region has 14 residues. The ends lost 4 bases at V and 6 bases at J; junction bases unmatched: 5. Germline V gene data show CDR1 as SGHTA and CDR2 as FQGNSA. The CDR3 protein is CASSSTSGSTEQYF. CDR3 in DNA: TGTGCCAGCAGCTCCACTAGCGGGAGCACCGAGCAGTACTTC.

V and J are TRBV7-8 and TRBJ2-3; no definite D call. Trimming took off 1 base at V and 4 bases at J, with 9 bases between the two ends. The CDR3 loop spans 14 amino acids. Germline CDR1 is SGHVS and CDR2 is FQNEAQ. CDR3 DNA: TGTGCCAGCAGCTTAGTCCAGATTCCAGATACGCAGTATTTT. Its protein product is CASSLVQIPDTQYF. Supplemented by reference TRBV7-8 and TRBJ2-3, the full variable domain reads GAGVSQSPRYKVAKRGQDVALRCDPISGHVSLFWYQQALGQGPEFLTYFQNEAQLDKSGLPSDRFFAERPEGSVSTLKIQRTQQEDSAVYLCASSLVQIPDTQYFGPGTRLTVL.

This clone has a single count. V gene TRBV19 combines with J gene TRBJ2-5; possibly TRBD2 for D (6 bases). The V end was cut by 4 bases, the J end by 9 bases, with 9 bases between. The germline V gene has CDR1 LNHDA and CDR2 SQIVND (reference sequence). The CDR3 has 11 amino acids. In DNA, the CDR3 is TGTGCCAGTAGTACCGGGAGTTCCCAGTACTTC. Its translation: CASSTGSSQYF.

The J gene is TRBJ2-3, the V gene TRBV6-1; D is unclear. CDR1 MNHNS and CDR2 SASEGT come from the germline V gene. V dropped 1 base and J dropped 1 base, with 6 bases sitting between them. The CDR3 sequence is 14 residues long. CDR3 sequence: CASSEVLGTDTQYF. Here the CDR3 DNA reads TGTGCCAGCAGTGAAGTTTTAGGCACAGATACGCAGTATTTT.

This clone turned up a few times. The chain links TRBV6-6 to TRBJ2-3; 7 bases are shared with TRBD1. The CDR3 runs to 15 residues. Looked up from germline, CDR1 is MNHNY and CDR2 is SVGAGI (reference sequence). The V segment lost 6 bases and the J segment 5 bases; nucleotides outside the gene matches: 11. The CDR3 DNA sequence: TGTGCCAGCAGCCCCACGCGAGGGGGCGGAGATACGCAGTATTTT. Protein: CASSPTRGGGDTQYF.

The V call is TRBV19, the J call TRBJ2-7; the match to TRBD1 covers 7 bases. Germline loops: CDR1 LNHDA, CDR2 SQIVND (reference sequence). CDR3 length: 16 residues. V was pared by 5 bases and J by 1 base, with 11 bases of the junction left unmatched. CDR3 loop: CASSPRQGPKSYEQYF. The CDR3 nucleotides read TGTGCCAGTAGTCCCCGACAGGGCCCCAAATCCTACGAGCAGTACTTC.

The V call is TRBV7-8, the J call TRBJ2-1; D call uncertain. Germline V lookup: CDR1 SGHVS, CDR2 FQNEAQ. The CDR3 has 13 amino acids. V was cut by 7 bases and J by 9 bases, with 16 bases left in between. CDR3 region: CASNPNAAAEQFF. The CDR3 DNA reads TGTGCCAGCAACCCCAACGCGGCCGCTGAGCAGTTCTTC.

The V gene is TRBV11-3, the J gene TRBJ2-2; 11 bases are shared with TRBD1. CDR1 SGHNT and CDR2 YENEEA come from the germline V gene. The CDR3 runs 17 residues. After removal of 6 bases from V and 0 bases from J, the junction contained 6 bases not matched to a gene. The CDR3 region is CASSSGQGAPNTGELFF. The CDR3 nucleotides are TGTGCCAGCAGTTCTGGACAGGGGGCGCCGAACACCGGGGAGCTGTTTTTT.

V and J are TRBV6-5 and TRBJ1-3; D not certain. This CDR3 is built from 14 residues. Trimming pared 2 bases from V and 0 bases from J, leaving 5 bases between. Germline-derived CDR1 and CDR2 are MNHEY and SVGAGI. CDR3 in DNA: TGTGCCAGCAGTTACGGGGTCTCTGGAAACACCATATATTTT. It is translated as CASSYGVSGNTIYF.

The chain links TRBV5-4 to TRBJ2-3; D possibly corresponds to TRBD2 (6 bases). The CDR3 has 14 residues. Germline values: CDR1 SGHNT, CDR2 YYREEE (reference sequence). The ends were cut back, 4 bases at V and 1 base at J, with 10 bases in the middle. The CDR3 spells CASSEQRGTDTQYF. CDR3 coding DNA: TGTGCCAGCAGCGAACAGCGGGGCACAGATACGCAGTATTTT.

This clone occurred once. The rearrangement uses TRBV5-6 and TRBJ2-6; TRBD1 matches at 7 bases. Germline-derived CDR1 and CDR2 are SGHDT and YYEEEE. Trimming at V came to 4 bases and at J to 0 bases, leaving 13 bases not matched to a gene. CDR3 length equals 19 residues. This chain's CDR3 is CASSPRTGLTLSGANVLTF. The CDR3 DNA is TGTGCCAGCAGCCCAAGGACAGGTCTGACACTCTCTGGGGCCAACGTCCTGACTTTC.

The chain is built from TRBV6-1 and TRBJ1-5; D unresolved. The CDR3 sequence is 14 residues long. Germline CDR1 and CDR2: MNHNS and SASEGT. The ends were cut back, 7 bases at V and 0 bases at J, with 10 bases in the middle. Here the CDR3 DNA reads TGTGCCAGCACCGCGGAATATAGCAATCAGCCCCAGCATTTT. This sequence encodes CASTAEYSNQPQHF.

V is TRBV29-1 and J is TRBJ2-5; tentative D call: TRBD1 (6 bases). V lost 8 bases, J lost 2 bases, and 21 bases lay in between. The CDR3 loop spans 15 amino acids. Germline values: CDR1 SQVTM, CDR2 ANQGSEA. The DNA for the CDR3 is TGCAGCTCCTCTCGCGCAGGGGCGATACAAGAGACCCAGTACTTC. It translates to CSSSRAGAIQETQYF.

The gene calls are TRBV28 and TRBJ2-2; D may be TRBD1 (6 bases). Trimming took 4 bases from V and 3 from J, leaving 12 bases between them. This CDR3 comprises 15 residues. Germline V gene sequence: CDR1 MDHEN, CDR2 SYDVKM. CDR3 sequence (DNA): TGTGCCAGCAGTTCCGGGACAAAGGACACCGGGGAGCTGTTTTTT. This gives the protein CASSSGTKDTGELFF.

The chain's CDR3 is CASSLAGGPSYEQYF. The DNA of the CDR3 is TGTGCCAGCAGTTTAGCGGGAGGGCCCTCCTACGAGCAGTACTTC. V gene TRBV27 combines with J gene TRBJ2-7; 9 bases align to TRBD2. CDR3 length: 15 amino acids. V was clipped by 2 bases and J by 0 bases; unmatched bases: 2. Germline assignment: CDR1 MNHEY and CDR2 SMNVEV (reference sequence).

CDR3: CASSKEQGCQGDTQYF. CDR3 DNA sequence: TGTGCCAGCAGCAAAGAACAGGGGTGTCAAGGAGATACGCAGTATTTT. The rearrangement links TRBV21-1 to TRBJ2-3; no DNA check was done on the table's D call, TRBD1. TRBV21-1 is marked as a pseudogene. The CDR3 runs to 16 residues.

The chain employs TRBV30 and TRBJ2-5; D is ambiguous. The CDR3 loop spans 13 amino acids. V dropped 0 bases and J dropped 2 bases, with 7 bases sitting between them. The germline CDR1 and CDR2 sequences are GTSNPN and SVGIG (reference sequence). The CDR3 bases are TGTGCCTGGAGTGTAAGGGTGCAAGAGACCCAGTACTTC. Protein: CAWSVRVQETQYF.

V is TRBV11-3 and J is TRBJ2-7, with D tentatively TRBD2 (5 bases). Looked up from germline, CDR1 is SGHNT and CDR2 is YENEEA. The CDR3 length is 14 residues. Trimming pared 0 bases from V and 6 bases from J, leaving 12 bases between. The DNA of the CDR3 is TGTGCCAGCAGCTTAGACGGGGTCTCTCCCGAGCAGTACTTC. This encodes CASSLDGVSPEQYF.